One sample yielded the 21 T cell receptor beta chains listed below, sequenced in a study of CD8 T cells in ankylosing spondylitis. TCRdb used MiXCR to reprocess the 5' RACE reads, holding one entry per CDR3 protein. This sample has just over 150,000 distinct CDR3 sequences, with around 16% found just once. The material sequenced was blood, either unsorted or a sorted T cell fraction (not recorded which). The receptors derive from a male donor with ankylosing spondylitis or in good health (not recorded which).

This clonotype was seen a few times. The J gene is TRBJ2-1, the V gene TRBV29-1; 11 bases map to TRBD2. Germline loops: CDR1 SQVTM, CDR2 ANQGSEA. CDR3 size: 13 residues. After removal of 6 bases from V and 9 bases from J, the junction contained 7 bases not matched to a gene. The CDR3 nucleotides are TGCAGCGTCCAACTAGCGGGAGAGGGTGAGCAGTTCTTC. Protein: CSVQLAGEGEQFF.

This clonotype was picked up many times. The genes are TRBV10-3 and TRBJ2-2; D may be TRBD1 (6 bases). The CDR3 is 16 amino acids. V gave up 3 bases and J gave up 3 bases, with 14 bases separating them. Per germline, CDR1 ENHRY and CDR2 SYGVKD. The DNA of the CDR3 is TGTGCCATCAGTGAATCAGGGGCAGCGGACACCGGGGAGCTGTTTTTT. It specifies CAISESGAADTGELFF.

This clonotype has a handful of counts. The rearrangement uses TRBV20-1 and TRBJ2-1; D gene unclear. Trimming pared 1 base from V and 6 bases from J, leaving 10 bases between. The CDR3 sequence is 13 residues long. Looked up from germline, CDR1 is DFQATT and CDR2 is SNEGSKA (reference sequence). CDR3 residues: CSARGPSGNEQFF. Here the CDR3 DNA reads TGCAGTGCTAGAGGGCCCTCGGGCAATGAGCAGTTCTTC.

This clonotype was recorded a few times. A junction boundary mismatches the germline segment, possibly from a read error. CDR3 coding DNA: TGTGCCAGCAGGTTAGCGGGAGATGGCACCGGGGAGCTGTTTTTT. This encodes CASRLAGDGTGELFF. The chain employs TRBV12-3 or TRBV12-4 and TRBJ2-2; 9 bases fit TRBD2. The CDR3 contains 15 residues.

This clonotype was detected only a few times. This chain joins TRBV28 and TRBJ2-2, with D unresolved. V lost 2 bases to trimming and J lost 8 bases, with 3 bases between them. Germline values: CDR1 MDHEN, CDR2 SYDVKM. The CDR3 consists of 11 residues. The CDR3 is CASSLQGELFF. In DNA, the CDR3 is TGTGCCAGCAGTTTACAGGGGGAGCTGTTTTTT.

This clonotype was recorded many times. The rearrangement uses TRBV3-1 and TRBJ1-2; D gene uncertain. The CDR3 sequence is 16 residues long. Trimming left V 3 bases short and J 4 bases short, with 18 bases between. Germline V gene data show CDR1 as LGHDT and CDR2 as YNNKEL (reference sequence). The CDR3 DNA follows: TGTGCCAGCAGCCAGAAGGGCGCACCTCACTCCTATGGCTACACCTTC. Translated, it gives CASSQKGAPHSYGYTF.

This clonotype has ten or more counts. V is TRBV6-1 and J is TRBJ2-7, with 7 bases matching TRBD1. The CDR3 loop spans 14 amino acids. CDR1 MNHNS and CDR2 SASEGT come from the germline V gene. Trimming at V came to 7 bases and at J to 0 bases, leaving 6 bases not matched to a gene. CDR3 coding DNA: TGTGCCAGCACCCCCGGGACAGCCTCCTACGAGCAGTACTTC. It codes for CASTPGTASYEQYF.

There are many counts of this clonotype. This chain uses TRBV12-3 or TRBV12-4 with TRBJ2-3; D is undetermined. V lost 2 bases, J lost 5 bases, and 5 bases lay in between. The CDR3 runs 12 residues. Here the CDR3 DNA reads TGTGCCAGCAGTTTATGGGGAGATACGCAGTATTTT. Protein product: CASSLWGDTQYF.

This clonotype was counted at least ten times. The gene calls are TRBV5-1 and TRBJ2-3; 9 nucleotides agree with TRBD2. V lost 0 bases and J lost 3; bases outside the gene matches: 8. CDR1 is SGHRS, CDR2 YFSETQ, per germline. The CDR3 runs to 17 residues. The CDR3 bases are TGCGCCAGCAGCTTGGTTCCAGCGGGAGGAGGAACAGATACGCAGTATTTT. Translating gives CASSLVPAGGGTDTQYF.

V gene TRBV10-3 combines with J gene TRBJ1-1, with 7 bases identical to TRBD1. V shed 7 bases and J 3 bases; nucleotides not matched to a gene: 8. This CDR3 is built from 14 residues. Germline V gene data show CDR1 as ENHRY and CDR2 as SYGVKD. The CDR3 loop is CAIIKDRADTEAFF. The CDR3 DNA reads TGTGCCATCATTAAAGACAGGGCGGACACTGAAGCTTTCTTT.

This clonotype was counted ten times or more. The V and J genes are TRBV12-3 or TRBV12-4 and TRBJ2-1, with D possibly being TRBD1 (5 bases). Trimming stripped 7 bases from V and 10 bases from J, with 20 bases between. This CDR3 contains 14 residues. CDR3 protein: CASIGPQGYQEQFF. The CDR3 bases are TGTGCCAGCATTGGCCCGCAGGGTTATCAGGAGCAGTTCTTC.

The sample holds a few counts of this clonotype. V usage is TRBV20-1 and J usage is TRBJ2-7; D is unclear. The CDR3 loop spans 12 amino acids. Trimming left V 5 bases short and J 6 bases short, with 14 bases between. Germline lookup yields CDR1 DFQATT and CDR2 SNEGSKA (reference sequence). The chain's CDR3 is CSAFHGRAEQYF. In DNA, the CDR3 is TGCAGTGCTTTCCACGGCCGGGCCGAGCAGTACTTC.

This clonotype was detected many times. This rearrangement joins TRBV5-1 to TRBJ2-7; 11 bases align to TRBD2. CDR1 SGHRS and CDR2 YFSETQ come from the germline V gene. V gave up 4 bases and J gave up 6 bases; unmatched junction bases: 21. The CDR3 contains 19 residues. CDR3 DNA: TGCGCCAGCAGCCAACCGGGACTAGCGGTCGTGGCCCACTCCGGCGAGCAGTACTTC. The encoded protein is CASSQPGLAVVAHSGEQYF.

This clonotype has a handful of counts. V and J are TRBV30 and TRBJ1-4; 8 nucleotides line up with TRBD1. The CDR3 is 16 residues long. Losses at the gene ends were 1 base for V and 8 bases for J; bases not matched to a gene: 12. Germline V gene data show CDR1 as GTSNPN and CDR2 as SVGIG (reference sequence). In nucleotides, the CDR3 is TGTGCCTGGAGTGAATTATGGGGGACAGGAGGGGAAAAACTGTTTTTT. It codes for CAWSELWGTGGEKLFF.

This clonotype was detected many times. The CDR3 bases are TGCAGTGCTTCCCAGGGGGGTCGGCCCCAGCATTTT. It specifies CSASQGGRPQHF. The V and J genes are TRBV20-1 and TRBJ1-5, with 7 nucleotides matching TRBD1. The CDR3 totals 12 residues. In germline, CDR1 is DFQATT, CDR2 SNEGSKA (reference sequence). With V trimmed by 5 bases and J by 9 bases, 7 bases remained unmatched.

As to this clonotype: One junction end does not reproduce the germline sequence, and a read error may be involved. The chain uses TRBV20-1 and TRBJ1-3, with a possible D match to TRBD1 (6 bases). The germline V gene has CDR1 DFQATT and CDR2 SNEGSKA (reference sequence). The length of the CDR3 is 16 residues. This CDR3 reads CCARDRGASAGNTIYF. The CDR3, as DNA: TGCTGTGCTAGAGATCGGGGGGCTTCGGCTGGAAACACCATATATTTT.

This clonotype was seen ten or more times. J is TRBJ2-3 and V is TRBV29-1; 7 bases are a match to TRBD2. Germline V gives CDR1 SQVTM, CDR2 ANQGSEA. Trimming at V came to 1 base and at J to 5 bases, leaving 0 bases not matched to a gene. This CDR3 contains 12 residues. Here the CDR3 reads CSVEVAGDTQYF. The CDR3 nucleotides read TGCAGCGTTGAAGTAGCGGGAGATACGCAGTATTTT.

A few counts support this clonotype. CDR3 nucleotides: TGTGCCAGCAGCGGATGGCCATTCACCTACGAGCAGTACTTC. It translates to CASSGWPFTYEQYF. V usage is TRBV11-2 and J usage is TRBJ2-7; D gene uncertain. Trimming removed 5 bases at V and 2 bases at J, with 13 bases between. The CDR3 runs 14 residues. In germline, CDR1 is SGHAT, CDR2 FQNNGV.

The J gene is TRBJ2-7, the V gene TRBV7-9, with TRBD2 matching over 12 bases. The V gene end was trimmed by 1 base and the J gene end by 4 bases; junction bases not matched to a gene: 5. The CDR3 covers 16 residues. CDR1 and CDR2 from the germline V gene are SEHNR and FQNEAQ (reference sequence). CDR3 coding DNA: TGTGCCAGCAGCTTAGGACTAGCGGGAGCAGGGTACGAGCAGTACTTC. Protein product: CASSLGLAGAGYEQYF.

This clonotype has just a few counts. The chain combines TRBV28 with TRBJ2-7; 8 nucleotides line up with TRBD2. The trim removed 11 bases at V and 6 bases at J, leaving 15 bases unmatched. Germline CDR1 and CDR2: MDHEN and SYDVKM. The CDR3 totals 14 residues. In DNA form, the CDR3 reads TGTGCCGTGGGCGGGGGGAGGGATCCCTTCGAGCAGTACTTC. It yields the protein CAVGGGRDPFEQYF.

The sample holds one count of this clonotype. Relative to the germline gene, one junction end is altered; a read error may explain this. CDR3 DNA: TGTACCAGCAGCCTCGGTCGGGGTTTCCCCTACGAGCAGTACTTC. Its translation is CTSSLGRGFPYEQYF. The rearrangement uses TRBV5-5 and TRBJ2-7; D may be TRBD2 (5 bases). Germline loops: CDR1 SGHKS, CDR2 YYEKEE (reference sequence). The CDR3 contains 15 residues.